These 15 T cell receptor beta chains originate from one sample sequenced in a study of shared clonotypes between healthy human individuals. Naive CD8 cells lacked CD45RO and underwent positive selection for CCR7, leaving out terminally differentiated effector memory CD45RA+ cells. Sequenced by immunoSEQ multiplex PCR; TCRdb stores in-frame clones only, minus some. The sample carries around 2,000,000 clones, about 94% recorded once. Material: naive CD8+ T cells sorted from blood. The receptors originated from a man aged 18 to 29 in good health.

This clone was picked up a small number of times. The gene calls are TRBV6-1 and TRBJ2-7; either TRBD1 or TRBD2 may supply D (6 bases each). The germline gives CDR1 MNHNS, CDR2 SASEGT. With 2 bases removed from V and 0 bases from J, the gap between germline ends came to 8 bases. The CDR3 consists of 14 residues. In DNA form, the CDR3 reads TGTGCCAGCAGTGAATGGGGGGCCTCCTACGAGCAGTACTTC. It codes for CASSEWGASYEQYF.

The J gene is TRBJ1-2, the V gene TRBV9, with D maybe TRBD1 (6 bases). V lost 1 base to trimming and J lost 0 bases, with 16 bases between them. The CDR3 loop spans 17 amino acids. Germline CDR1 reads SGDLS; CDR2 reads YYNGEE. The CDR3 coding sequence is TGTGCCAGCAGCGTAACGGCAGGGGCCAATTCTAACTATGGCTACACCTTC. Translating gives CASSVTAGANSNYGYTF.

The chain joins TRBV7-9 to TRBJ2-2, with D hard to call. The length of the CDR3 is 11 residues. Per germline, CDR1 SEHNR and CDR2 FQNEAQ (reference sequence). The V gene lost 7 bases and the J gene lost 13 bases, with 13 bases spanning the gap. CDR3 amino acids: CASTSHPGLFF. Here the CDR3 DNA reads TGTGCCAGCACGTCCCACCCGGGGCTGTTTTTT.

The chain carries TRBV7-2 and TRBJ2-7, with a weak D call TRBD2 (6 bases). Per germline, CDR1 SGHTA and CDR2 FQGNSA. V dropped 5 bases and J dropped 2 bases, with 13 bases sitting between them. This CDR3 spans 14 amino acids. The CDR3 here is CASSPGVGTYEQYF. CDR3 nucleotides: TGTGCCAGCAGCCCGGGAGTGGGGACCTACGAGCAGTACTTC.

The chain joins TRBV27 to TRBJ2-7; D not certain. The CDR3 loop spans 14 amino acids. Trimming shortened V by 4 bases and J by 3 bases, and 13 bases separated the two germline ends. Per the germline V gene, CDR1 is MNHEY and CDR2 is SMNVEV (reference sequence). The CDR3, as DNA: TGTGCCAGCAGTTCCGGGCCGAACCACTACGAGCAGTACTTC. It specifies CASSSGPNHYEQYF.

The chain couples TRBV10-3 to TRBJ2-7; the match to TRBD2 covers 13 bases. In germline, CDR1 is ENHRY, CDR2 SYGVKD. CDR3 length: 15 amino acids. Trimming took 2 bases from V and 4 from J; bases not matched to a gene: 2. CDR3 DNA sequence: TGTGCCATCAGTGAGGGGACTAGCGGGGTATACGAGCAGTACTTC. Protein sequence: CAISEGTSGVYEQYF.

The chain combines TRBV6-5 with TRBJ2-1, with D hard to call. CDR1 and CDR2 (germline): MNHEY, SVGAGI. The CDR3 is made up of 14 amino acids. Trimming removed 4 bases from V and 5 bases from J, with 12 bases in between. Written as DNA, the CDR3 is TGTGCCAGCAGTTCTTTAGTGGGGAACAATGAGCAGTTCTTC. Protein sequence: CASSSLVGNNEQFF.

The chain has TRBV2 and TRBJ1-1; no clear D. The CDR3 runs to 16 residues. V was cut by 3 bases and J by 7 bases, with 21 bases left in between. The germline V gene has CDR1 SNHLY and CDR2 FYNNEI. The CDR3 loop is CASSEWQATGNVEAFF. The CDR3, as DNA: TGTGCCAGCAGTGAGTGGCAGGCTACGGGGAACGTTGAAGCTTTCTTT.

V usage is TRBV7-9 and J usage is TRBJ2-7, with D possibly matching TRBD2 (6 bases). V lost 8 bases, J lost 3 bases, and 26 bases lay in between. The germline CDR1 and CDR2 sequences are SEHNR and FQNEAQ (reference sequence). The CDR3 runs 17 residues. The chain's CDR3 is CASSASLSGPWGYEQYF. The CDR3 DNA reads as TGTGCCAGCTCAGCTTCTCTTAGCGGACCATGGGGCTACGAGCAGTACTTC.

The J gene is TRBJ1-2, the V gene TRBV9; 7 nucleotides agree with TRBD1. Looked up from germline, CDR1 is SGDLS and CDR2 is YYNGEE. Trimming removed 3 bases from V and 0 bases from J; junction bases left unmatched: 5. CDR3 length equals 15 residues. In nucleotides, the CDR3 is TGTGCCAGCAGCGGCGGGACAGCCTCTAACTATGGCTACACCTTC. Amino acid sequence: CASSGGTASNYGYTF.

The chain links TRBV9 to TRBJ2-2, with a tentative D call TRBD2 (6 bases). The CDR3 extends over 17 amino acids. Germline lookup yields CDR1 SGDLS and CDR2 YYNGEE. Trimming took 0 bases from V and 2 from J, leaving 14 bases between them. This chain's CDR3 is CASSVDHTGVNTGELFF. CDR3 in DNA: TGTGCCAGCAGCGTAGACCATACGGGGGTAAACACCGGGGAGCTGTTTTTT. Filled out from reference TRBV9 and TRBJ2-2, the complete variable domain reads DSGVTQTPKHLITATGQRVTLRCSPRSGDLSVYWYQQSLDQGLQFLIQYYNGEERAKGNILERFSAQQFPDLHSELNLSSLELGDSALYFCASSVDHTGVNTGELFFGEGSRLTVL.

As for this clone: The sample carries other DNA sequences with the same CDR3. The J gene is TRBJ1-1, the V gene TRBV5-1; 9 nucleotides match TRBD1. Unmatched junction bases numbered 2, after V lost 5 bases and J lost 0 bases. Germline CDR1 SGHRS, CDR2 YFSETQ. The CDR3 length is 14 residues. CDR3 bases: TGCGCCAGCAGAGGGACAGGGTTGAACACTGAAGCTTTCTTT. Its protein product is CASRGTGLNTEAFF.

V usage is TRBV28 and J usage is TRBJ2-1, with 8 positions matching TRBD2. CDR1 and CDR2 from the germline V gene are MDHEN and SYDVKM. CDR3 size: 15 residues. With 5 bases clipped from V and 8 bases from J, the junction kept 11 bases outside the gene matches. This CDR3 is CASSPTSGGFDEQFF. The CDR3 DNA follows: TGTGCCAGCAGTCCGACGAGCGGGGGTTTCGATGAGCAGTTCTTC.

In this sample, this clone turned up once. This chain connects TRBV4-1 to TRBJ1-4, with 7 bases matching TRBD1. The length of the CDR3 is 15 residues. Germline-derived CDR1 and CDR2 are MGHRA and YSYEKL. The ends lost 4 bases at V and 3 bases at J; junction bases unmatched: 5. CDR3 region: CASSPQGGSNEKLFF. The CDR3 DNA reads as TGCGCCAGCAGCCCCCAGGGGGGGTCTAATGAAAAACTGTTTTTT.

CDR3 bases: TGTGCCAGCAGTTCGGGGTTAGAAAACACCATATATTTT. The encoded protein is CASSSGLENTIYF. The chain recombines TRBV6-7 with TRBJ1-3; D is uncertain. TRBV6-7 is an open reading frame whose function is uncertain. V was cut by 4 bases and J by 6 bases, with 10 bases left in between. The CDR3 extends over 13 amino acids.